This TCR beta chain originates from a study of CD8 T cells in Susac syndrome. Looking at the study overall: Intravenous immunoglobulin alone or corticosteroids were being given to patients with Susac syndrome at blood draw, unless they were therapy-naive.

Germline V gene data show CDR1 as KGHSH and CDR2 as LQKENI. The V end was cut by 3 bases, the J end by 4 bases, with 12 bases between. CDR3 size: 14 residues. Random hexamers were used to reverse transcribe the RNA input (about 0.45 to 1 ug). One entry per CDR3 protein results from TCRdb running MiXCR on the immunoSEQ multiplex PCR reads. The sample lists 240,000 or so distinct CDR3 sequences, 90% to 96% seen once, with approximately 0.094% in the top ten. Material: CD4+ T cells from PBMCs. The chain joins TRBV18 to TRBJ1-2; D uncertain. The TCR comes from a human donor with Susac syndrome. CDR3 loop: CASSPEASSYGYTF. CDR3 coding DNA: TGTGCCAGCTCACCCGAGGCTAGCAGCTATGGCTACACCTTC.